This section outlines one T cell receptor (beta chain) sequence together with its context. The sample comes from a study of blood T cell repertoires in COVID-19. For the study at large: For recovered donors of Cohort 3, there were two negative PCRs, clearance, or symptom resolution.

Ages ranged from about 18 to 89 years, with residence in around 24 US areas. Cohorts were assigned according to the clinical history that participants reported. CDR3 length equals 14 residues. From germline, CDR1 is WNHNN and CDR2 SYGVQD (reference sequence). V was trimmed by 5 bases and J by 2 bases, leaving 12 bases between them. The protocol was immunoSEQ multiplex PCR, while the TCRdb copy is restricted to in-frame clones and leaves out a portion. Of roughly 200,000 clones listed, more than 85% are singletons. The sample consisted of PBMCs or T cells enriched from blood (not recorded which). This sequence joins TRBV10-1 and TRBJ1-1, with a possible D match to TRBD1 (6 bases). This clonotype was sampled from a woman aged 40 to 55 in a cohort exposed to, infected with or recovered from COVID-19 (not recorded which). This chain's CDR3 is CASSPRTVNTEAFF. The CDR3 DNA reads as TGCGCCAGCAGTCCTCGGACAGTTAACACTGAAGCTTTCTTT.